Following are 10 T cell receptor beta chains from one sample sequenced in a study of T-cell reconstitution after alpha-beta-depleted transplantation in children. The TCRbeta library incorporated unique molecular identifiers. TCRdb used MiXCR to reprocess the PCR reads, holding one entry per CDR3 protein. The repertoire includes nearly 9,500 distinct CDR3 sequences, approximately 14% of them detected once, and less than 60% sits in the top ten. The sequenced sample was PBMCs, mostly from graft donor cells, obtained 60 days after TCRalphabeta/CD19-depleted stem cell transplant. These TCRs come from a male patient younger than 18 who had a stem cell transplant for acute lymphoblastic leukemia, so the T cells may come from the graft donor.

At least ten counts were recorded for this clonotype. The J gene is TRBJ2-7, the V gene TRBV6-1, with D maybe TRBD2 (6 bases). The length of the CDR3 is 15 residues. CDR1 and CDR2 from the germline V gene are MNHNS and SASEGT. The V end lost 7 bases, the J end lost 4 bases, and 20 bases lay between the germline ends. The CDR3 here is CASTPTRGRTYEQYF. The CDR3 DNA follows: TGTGCCAGCACCCCGACTCGGGGGAGAACTTACGAGCAGTACTTC.

This clonotype was counted ten times or more. This chain joins TRBV19 and TRBJ1-5; D not certain. V gave up 8 bases and J gave up 6 bases, with 14 bases separating them. Germline assignment: CDR1 LNHDA and CDR2 SQIVND (reference sequence). The CDR3 length is 13 residues. The CDR3 coding sequence is TGTGCCAGTCATGGCATACGAGGTCAGCCCCAGCATTTT. It yields the protein CASHGIRGQPQHF.

This clonotype appeared many times. The rearrangement links TRBV4-2 to TRBJ2-7; possible D gene TRBD2, 6 bases. The CDR3 length is 15 residues. CDR1 and CDR2 (germline): LGHNA, YNFKEQ. V lost 1 base and J lost 6, with 16 bases in between. CDR3 DNA: TGTGCCAGCAGCCAAGTCCGACGGGAGAGAAGCGAGCAGTACTTC. Translating gives CASSQVRRERSEQYF.

This clonotype was seen at least ten times. The chain joins TRBV7-2 to TRBJ2-3; D is unclear. The V end was cut by 2 bases, the J end by 4 bases, with 7 bases between. Germline-derived CDR1 and CDR2 are SGHTA and FQGNSA. The CDR3 extends over 13 amino acids. CDR3 in amino acids: CASSLRFSDTQYF. CDR3 DNA sequence: TGTGCCAGCAGCTTACGGTTCTCAGATACGCAGTATTTT.

This clonotype has a count of ten or more. The V and J genes are TRBV7-9 and TRBJ2-5, with TRBD1 as a possible D gene (6 bases). The germline V gene encodes CDR1 SEHNR and CDR2 FQNEAQ (reference sequence). V was clipped by 4 bases and J by 5 bases, with 20 bases between them. This CDR3 has 16 residues. The CDR3 loop reads CASSSAQGVIGETQYF. As DNA, the CDR3 is TGTGCCAGCAGCTCGGCACAGGGAGTGATTGGGGAGACCCAGTACTTC.

The table lists this clonotype with many counts. V and J are TRBV6-5 and TRBJ1-4; D might be TRBD1 (6 bases). Per germline, CDR1 MNHEY and CDR2 SVGAGI. V dropped 6 bases and J dropped 0 bases, with 20 bases sitting between them. This CDR3 comprises 18 residues. The CDR3 nucleotides are TGTGCCAGCAGATACCTGCGGGGGCAGGGTGCAACTAATGAAAAACTGTTTTTT. It codes for CASRYLRGQGATNEKLFF.

The chain is built from TRBV9 and TRBJ2-3; the match to TRBD2 covers 8 bases. Germline CDR1 SGDLS, CDR2 YYNGEE. This CDR3 has 17 amino acids. V lost 0 bases to trimming and J lost 4 bases; unmatched junction nucleotides: 10. CDR3 region: CASSVVAGGRDPDTQYF. The CDR3 DNA reads as TGTGCCAGCAGCGTAGTCGCGGGAGGAAGGGATCCAGATACGCAGTATTTT.

The sample holds many counts of this clonotype. J is TRBJ2-4 and V is TRBV18, with D hard to call. Trimming pared 4 bases from V and 7 bases from J, leaving 17 bases between. The CDR3 has 15 residues. Per the germline V gene, CDR1 is KGHSH and CDR2 is LQKENI. CDR3 coding DNA: TGTGCCAGCTCACTTACGAGCCTCGGGTGGAACATTCAGTACTTC. Encoded protein: CASSLTSLGWNIQYF. Combining the CDR3 with reference TRBV18 and TRBJ2-4 gives the whole variable domain NAGVMQNPRHLVRRRGQEARLRCSPMKGHSHVYWYRQLPEEGLKFMVYLQKENIIDESGMPKERFSAEFPKEGPSILRIQQVVRGDSAAYFCASSLTSLGWNIQYFGAGTRLSVL.

The rearrangement uses TRBV5-1 and TRBJ2-5, with TRBD2 matching 16 bases. The V gene end was trimmed by 4 bases and the J gene end by 7 bases; junction bases not matched to a gene: 7. The CDR3 covers 16 residues. The germline V gene encodes CDR1 SGHRS and CDR2 YFSETQ. For the CDR3, the DNA is TGCGCCAGCAGCCCGGGACTAGCGGGAGGGCCAGGGACCCAGTACTTC. Translated: CASSPGLAGGPGTQYF. Full variable domain (remainder filled in from reference TRBV5-1 and TRBJ2-5): KAGVTQTPRYLIKTRGQQVTLSCSPISGHRSVSWYQQTPGQGLQFLFEYFSETQRNKGNFPGRFSGRQFSNSRSEMNVSTLELGDSALYLCASSPGLAGGPGTQYFGPGTRLLVL.

By share, this clonotype counts as medium-sized. The chain combines TRBV7-9 with TRBJ1-1, with TRBD1 as a possible D gene (5 bases). The germline V and J ends were trimmed by 5 bases and 4 bases, with 17 bases remaining between them. There are 15 residues in the CDR3. The germline V gene encodes CDR1 SEHNR and CDR2 FQNEAQ (reference sequence). The CDR3 here is CASSLFRDGGTEAFF. CDR3 DNA: TGTGCCAGCAGCCTTTTCCGGGACGGGGGCACTGAAGCTTTCTTT.